Shown below are 2 T cell receptor beta chains from a single sample sequenced in a study of chemoradiotherapy in HPV16-positive cancers. Sequencing was performed with immunoSEQ multiplex PCR; in TCRdb, only in-frame clones are kept and a portion is missing. The sample lists about 12,000 clones; 72% were seen once. Sampling took place from a patient who underwent chemoradiotherapy. The origin of the receptors is a human donor with HPV-associated anogenital cancer.

The chain uses TRBV4-3 and TRBJ1-6, with a tentative D call TRBD1 (6 bases). Germline CDR1 and CDR2: LGHNA and YSLEER. V shed 4 bases and J shed 9 bases, with 19 bases lying between them. This CDR3 is built from 16 residues. Here the CDR3 reads CASSPSVRGAGSPLHF. The DNA for the CDR3 is TGCGCCAGCAGCCCTTCAGTTCGGGGGGCCGGTTCACCCCTCCACTTT.

The genes are TRBV28 and TRBJ1-5; 8 bases fit TRBD1. The germline V gene has CDR1 MDHEN and CDR2 SYDVKM. V gave up 5 bases and J gave up 6 bases; unmatched junction bases: 12. The CDR3 totals 16 residues. CDR3 bases: TGTGCCAGCAGTCCAGAAGGCAGGGGGCTGGTTCAGCCCCAGCATTTT. Encoded protein: CASSPEGRGLVQPQHF.